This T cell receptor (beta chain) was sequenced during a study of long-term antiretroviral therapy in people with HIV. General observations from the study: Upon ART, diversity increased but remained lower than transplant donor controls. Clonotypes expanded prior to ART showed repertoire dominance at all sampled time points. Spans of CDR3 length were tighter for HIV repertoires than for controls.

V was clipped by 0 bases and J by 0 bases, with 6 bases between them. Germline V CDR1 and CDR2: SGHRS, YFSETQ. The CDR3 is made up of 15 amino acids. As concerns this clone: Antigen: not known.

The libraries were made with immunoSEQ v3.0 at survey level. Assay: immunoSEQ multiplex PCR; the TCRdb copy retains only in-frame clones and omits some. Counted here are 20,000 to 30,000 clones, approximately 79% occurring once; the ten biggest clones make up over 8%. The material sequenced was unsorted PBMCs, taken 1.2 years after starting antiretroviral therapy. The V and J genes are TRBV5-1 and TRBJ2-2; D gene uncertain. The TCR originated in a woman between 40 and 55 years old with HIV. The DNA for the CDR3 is TGCGCCAGCAGCTTGGTAGGGACGAACACCGGGGAGCTGTTTTTT. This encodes CASSLVGTNTGELFF.